These 32 T cell receptor beta chains were all obtained from the same sample, sequenced in a study of T-cell reconstitution after alpha-beta-depleted transplantation in children. Preparation of the TCRbeta library was carried out with unique molecular identifiers. TCRdb recomputed calls from the PCR reads with MiXCR, one row per CDR3 protein. The sample has under 750,000 distinct CDR3 sequences; roughly 23% are singletons. This material consisted of PBMCs, mostly from graft donor cells, taken 360 days after TCRalphabeta/CD19-depleted stem cell transplant. The receptors were gathered from a boy younger than two who had a stem cell transplant for acute myeloid leukemia, so the T cells may come from the graft donor.

This clonotype was observed many times. The chain carries TRBV5-1 and TRBJ2-1; D is tentatively TRBD1 or TRBD2 (5 bases each). The germline V gene encodes CDR1 SGHRS and CDR2 YFSETQ. V was cut by 3 bases and J by 0 bases, with 13 bases left in between. The CDR3 contains 16 residues. CDR3: CASSWAGTVSYNEQFF. The CDR3 coding sequence is TGCGCCAGCAGCTGGGCCGGGACGGTCTCCTACAATGAGCAGTTCTTC.

This clonotype was recorded at least ten times. The V call is TRBV7-2, the J call TRBJ2-1; 7 bases are a match to TRBD2. This CDR3 spans 15 amino acids. Germline V CDR1 and CDR2: SGHTA, FQGNSA. V was clipped by 5 bases and J by 9 bases; unmatched bases: 13. CDR3 protein: CASSPLRTSPLEQFF. Here the CDR3 DNA reads TGTGCCAGCAGCCCTCTCCGGACTAGTCCCCTTGAGCAGTTCTTC. Full variable domain (outside the CDR3, taken from reference TRBV7-2 and TRBJ2-1): GAGVSQSPSNKVTEKGKDVELRCDPISGHTALYWYRQSLGQGLEFLIYFQGNSAPDKSGLPSDRFSAERTGGSVSTLTIQRTQQEDSAVYLCASSPLRTSPLEQFFGPGTRLTVL.

This clonotype appeared a few times. The chain is built from TRBV6-5 and TRBJ2-1; tentative D call: TRBD2 (5 bases). Trimming removed 6 bases at V and 10 bases at J, with 13 bases between. Germline V CDR1 and CDR2: MNHEY, SVGAGI. CDR3 length equals 12 residues. The CDR3 spells CASRRSRGEQFF. The CDR3 coding sequence is TGTGCCAGCAGGAGAAGCCGAGGGGAGCAGTTCTTC.

This clonotype was seen a handful of times. The chain recombines TRBV5-1 with TRBJ2-7; no clear D. With 5 bases removed from V and 0 bases from J, the gap between germline ends came to 9 bases. CDR3 length equals 13 residues. Germline V gene sequence: CDR1 SGHRS, CDR2 YFSETQ. This CDR3 is CASRRLGSYEQYV. The CDR3 DNA sequence: TGCGCCAGCAGACGCCTCGGCTCCTACGAGCAGTACGTC.

This clonotype was counted only a few times. This chain connects TRBV20-1 to TRBJ2-1; 8 nucleotides match TRBD1. Germline V lookup: CDR1 DFQATT, CDR2 SNEGSKA (reference sequence). V lost 0 bases and J lost 0; bases outside the gene matches: 13. CDR3 length: 19 residues. The CDR3 coding sequence is TGCAGTGCTAGAGATCCGCTCGAACAGGGGGTAGGCTCCTACAATGAGCAGTTCTTC. Encoded protein: CSARDPLEQGVGSYNEQFF.

CDR3 residues: CATSRVLAGFQETQYF. Here the CDR3 DNA reads TGTGCCACCAGCAGAGTGTTAGCGGGGTTTCAAGAGACCCAGTACTTC. The V call is TRBV15, the J call TRBJ2-5; 8 positions match TRBD2. CDR1 LNHNV and CDR2 YYDKDF come from the germline V gene (reference sequence). The V segment lost 1 base and the J segment 2 bases; nucleotides outside the gene matches: 6. This CDR3 spans 16 amino acids.

The rearrangement links TRBV20-1 to TRBJ2-5; the D call may be TRBD1 or TRBD2 (5 bases each). This CDR3 is 17 amino acids long. Per the germline V gene, CDR1 is DFQATT and CDR2 is SNEGSKA (reference sequence). The V end lost 3 bases, the J end lost 1 base, and 21 bases lay between the germline ends. The DNA of the CDR3 is TGCAGTGCTAGCGGCCCGGAAAGTGGGGGTTTCCAAGAGACCCAGTACTTC. Amino acids: CSASGPESGGFQETQYF.

CDR3 coding DNA: TGCGCCAGCAGCCAGCGACAGGGCGCAGATACGCAGTATTTT. Protein product: CASSQRQGADTQYF. The V call is TRBV4-3, the J call TRBJ2-3; TRBD1 matches at 7 bases. The V and J ends lost 3 bases and 4 bases, in that order; junction bases with no gene match: 4. Germline assignment: CDR1 LGHNA and CDR2 YSLEER. The CDR3 totals 14 residues.

This clonotype was detected many times. V gene TRBV6-1 combines with J gene TRBJ1-5, with 7 bases matching TRBD1. The CDR3 extends over 14 amino acids. Trimming at V came to 5 bases and at J to 6 bases, leaving 7 bases not matched to a gene. Germline CDR1 reads MNHNS; CDR2 reads SASEGT. DNA for the CDR3: TGTGCCAGCAGTCAACAGGGGTCGAGTCAGCCCCAGCATTTT. It is translated as CASSQQGSSQPQHF.

This rearrangement joins TRBV5-1 to TRBJ2-3, with a tentative D call TRBD2 (6 bases). Trimming took 6 bases from V and 5 from J, leaving 16 bases between them. The CDR3 covers 14 residues. Per the germline V gene, CDR1 is SGHRS and CDR2 is YFSETQ. The CDR3 region has the DNA TGCGCCAGCATACCGGGACTCGGTGAAGATACGCAGTATTTT. This sequence encodes CASIPGLGEDTQYF.

V is TRBV2 and J is TRBJ2-1; D might be TRBD1 or TRBD2, each matching 5 bases. The CDR3 is made up of 14 amino acids. V dropped 6 bases and J dropped 2 bases, with 11 bases sitting between them. Germline CDR1 is SNHLY and CDR2 is FYNNEI. This CDR3 is CASSGTRAYNEQFF. CDR3 DNA sequence: TGTGCCAGCAGCGGGACGCGAGCCTACAATGAGCAGTTCTTC.

The gene calls are TRBV4-1 and TRBJ2-2; 13 bases line up with TRBD2. Germline V CDR1 and CDR2: MGHRA, YSYEKL. The CDR3 has 19 residues. Germline trimming cut 1 base from V and 4 bases from J; bases unmatched to any gene: 9. The chain's CDR3 is CASSQALLAGGPGTGELFF. The CDR3 DNA reads as TGCGCCAGCAGCCAAGCCTTACTAGCGGGGGGGCCTGGCACCGGGGAGCTGTTTTTT.

This clonotype was counted ten times or more. The chain employs TRBV29-1 and TRBJ2-6; TRBD1 might be the D (7 bases). V lost 6 bases and J lost 4, with 16 bases in between. CDR1 and CDR2 (germline): SQVTM, ANQGSEA. The CDR3 extends over 15 amino acids. Written as DNA, the CDR3 is TGCAGCGTCCCCGACAGGGACTCCGGGGCCAACGTCCTGACTTTC. This encodes CSVPDRDSGANVLTF.

This clonotype was seen a handful of times. V gene TRBV20-1 combines with J gene TRBJ2-5; D may be TRBD1 (6 bases). The germline CDR1 and CDR2 sequences are DFQATT and SNEGSKA (reference sequence). CDR3 length: 14 amino acids. V shed 4 bases and J shed 0 bases, with 12 bases lying between them. CDR3 protein: CSAKGGRYQETQYF. The CDR3 DNA reads as TGCAGTGCTAAAGGGGGTCGGTACCAAGAGACCCAGTACTTC.

The table lists this clonotype with a few counts. V is TRBV20-1 and J is TRBJ2-3; 7 bases line up with TRBD2. Germline V gene data show CDR1 as DFQATT and CDR2 as SNEGSKA (reference sequence). The CDR3 runs 14 residues. V was clipped by 6 bases and J by 2 bases; unmatched bases: 8. CDR3 in amino acids: CSADRSGVTDTQYF. The CDR3 nucleotides read TGCAGTGCCGATAGAAGCGGGGTCACAGATACGCAGTATTTT.

The chain uses TRBV7-9 and TRBJ2-7; tentatively, D is TRBD1 or TRBD2 (5 bases each). V was shortened by 0 bases and J by 7 bases, with 10 bases between the two germline ends. CDR1 is SEHNR and CDR2 is FQNEAQ in the germline V gene (reference sequence). This CDR3 region has 13 residues. The CDR3 reads CASSLASGGEQYF. The CDR3, as DNA: TGTGCCAGCAGCTTAGCTTCTGGGGGAGAGCAGTACTTC.

The chain carries TRBV5-1 and TRBJ2-2, with 7 bases fitting TRBD1. J lost 4 bases, V lost 0 bases, and 6 bases had no gene match. Germline loops: CDR1 SGHRS, CDR2 YFSETQ. CDR3 size: 16 residues. The CDR3 region is CASSLEVRGITGELFF. The CDR3 nucleotides read TGCGCCAGCAGCTTGGAGGTCAGGGGGATCACCGGGGAGCTGTTTTTT.

This clonotype was counted many times. V is TRBV28 and J is TRBJ1-6; D is unclear. This CDR3 has 12 residues. V lost 8 bases, J lost 8 bases, and 10 bases lay in between. CDR1 and CDR2 from the germline V gene are MDHEN and SYDVKM. CDR3 sequence reads: CASGVGYSPLHF. CDR3 nucleotides: TGTGCCAGCGGGGTTGGATATTCACCCCTCCACTTT. The variable domain in full, with the rest retrieved from reference TRBV28 and TRBJ1-6, is DVKVTQSSRYLVKRTGEKVFLECVQDMDHENMFWYRQDPGLGLRLIYFSYDVKMKEKGDIPEGYSVSREKKERFSLILESASTNQTSMYLCASGVGYSPLHFGNGTRLTVT.

The chain carries TRBV6-2 or TRBV6-3 and TRBJ1-5; D may be TRBD1 (5 bases). The CDR3 contains 16 residues. V lost 6 bases and J 7 bases, leaving 22 bases between the germline ends. Germline V gene data show CDR1 as MNHEY and CDR2 as SVGEGT. The CDR3 bases are TGTGCCAGCAGGGGATTCGGGGCGTCGGAAATGCAGCCCCAGCATTTT. Translating it yields CASRGFGASEMQPQHF.

This clonotype was detected ten times or more. This sequence joins TRBV24-1 and TRBJ2-1, with 8 bases identical to TRBD1. V was pared by 7 bases and J by 8 bases, with 3 bases of the junction left unmatched. This CDR3 comprises 12 residues. CDR1 and CDR2 (germline): KGHDR, SFDVKD. DNA for the CDR3: TGTGCCACCAGCCTACAGGGGGATGAGCAGTTCTTC. Residues: CATSLQGDEQFF.

V usage is TRBV4-3 and J usage is TRBJ2-3, with 7 nucleotides matching TRBD1. The germline gives CDR1 LGHNA, CDR2 YSLEER. This CDR3 has 15 residues. Trimming cost V 5 bases and J 4 bases; bases outside gene matches: 9. CDR3 DNA: TGCGCCAGCAGCAACGACAGGGAAGGGGCAGATACGCAGTATTTT. This sequence encodes CASSNDREGADTQYF.

This clonotype was found many times. V gene TRBV20-1 combines with J gene TRBJ2-1; D is possibly TRBD1 or TRBD2 (5 bases each). From germline, CDR1 is DFQATT and CDR2 SNEGSKA (reference sequence). The V and J ends lost 0 bases and 6 bases respectively, with 15 bases between them. This CDR3 spans 15 amino acids. CDR3 in DNA: TGCAGTGCTAGAGATCTATTTAAGGGGAGCAATGAGCAGTTCTTC. It specifies CSARDLFKGSNEQFF.

The rearrangement uses TRBV6-5 and TRBJ2-7; D is undetermined. From germline, CDR1 is MNHEY and CDR2 SVGAGI. V lost 7 bases to trimming and J lost 7 bases, with 11 bases between them. This CDR3 comprises 11 residues. CDR3 bases: TGTGCCAGCACAGCAAACGAAGAGCAGTACTTC. Amino acid sequence: CASTANEEQYF.

CDR3 nucleotide sequence: TGTGCCTGGAGTATGGGACATTCCTACGAGCAGTACTTC. It translates to CAWSMGHSYEQYF. The V gene is TRBV30, the J gene TRBJ2-7; the D gene is possibly TRBD1 (6 bases). Between the trimmed V and J ends, which lost 2 bases and 1 base, there was a span of 9 bases. CDR1 is GTSNPN and CDR2 is SVGIG in the germline V gene (reference sequence). CDR3 length: 13 amino acids. The full variable domain, with the rest looked up from reference TRBV30 and TRBJ2-7, is SQTIHQWPATLVQPVGSPLSLECTVEGTSNPNLYWYRQAAGRGLQLLFYSVGIGQISSEVPQNLSASRPQDRQFILSSKKLLLSDSGFYLCAWSMGHSYEQYFGPGTRLTVT.

The V and J genes are TRBV10-3 and TRBJ2-1; either TRBD1 or TRBD2 may fit D (5 bases each). The CDR3 length is 15 residues. Between the trimmed V and J ends, which lost 2 bases and 8 bases, there was a span of 16 bases. The germline CDR1 and CDR2 sequences are ENHRY and SYGVKD. This CDR3 is CAISEGTPGGHEQFF. In DNA form, the CDR3 reads TGTGCCATCAGTGAGGGGACGCCGGGTGGGCATGAGCAGTTCTTC.

This clonotype was picked up a small number of times. The genes are TRBV7-3 and TRBJ2-2; 7 bases match TRBD2. Germline assignment: CDR1 SGHTA and CDR2 FQGTGA. The V segment lost 4 bases and the J segment 5 bases; nucleotides outside the gene matches: 7. CDR3 length: 15 amino acids. The CDR3 sequence: CASSSGGTRTGELFF. The CDR3 bases are TGTGCCAGCAGCTCCGGGGGGACGAGGACCGGGGAGCTGTTTTTT.

In its sample, this clonotype was seen a few times. The rearrangement joins TRBV5-1 to TRBJ2-1; 11 nucleotides line up with TRBD2. This CDR3 is 15 amino acids long. With V trimmed by 3 bases and J by 9 bases, 8 bases remained unmatched. The germline V gene has CDR1 SGHRS and CDR2 YFSETQ. This CDR3 reads CASSSNSGGASEQFF. The CDR3 DNA reads as TGCGCCAGCAGCTCCAATAGCGGGGGGGCCAGTGAGCAGTTCTTC.

In this sample, this clonotype turned up a few times. The CDR3 sequence is CASSQGFTGELFF. CDR3 DNA: TGTGCCAGCAGCCAAGGGTTCACCGGGGAGCTGTTTTTT. The chain joins TRBV6-4 to TRBJ2-2; D not certain. The germline gives CDR1 MRHNA, CDR2 SNTAGT. CDR3 length: 13 residues. Trimming shortened V by 6 bases and J by 4 bases, and 9 bases separated the two germline ends.

The chain combines TRBV12-3 or TRBV12-4 with TRBJ2-7; D perhaps matches TRBD1 (6 bases). V shed 6 bases and J shed 0 bases, with 15 bases lying between them. There are 15 residues in the CDR3. CDR3 in amino acids: CASSPQLGASYEQYF. CDR3 DNA: TGTGCCAGCAGCCCACAGCTGGGGGCCTCCTACGAGCAGTACTTC.

The chain joins TRBV28 to TRBJ2-1, with 7 bases matching TRBD1. This CDR3 is 19 amino acids long. V shed 3 bases and J 3 bases; nucleotides not matched to a gene: 17. The germline V gene encodes CDR1 MDHEN and CDR2 SYDVKM. The DNA of the CDR3 is TGTGCCAGCAGTTTTTTCGCCCCTCGGAGGACAGGTATCTACAATGAGCAGTTCTTC. This sequence encodes CASSFFAPRRTGIYNEQFF.

This clonotype came up a few times. V usage is TRBV20-1 and J usage is TRBJ2-7; no definite D call. This CDR3 comprises 13 residues. V was cut by 3 bases and J by 7 bases, with 16 bases left in between. Germline V gene sequence: CDR1 DFQATT, CDR2 SNEGSKA (reference sequence). CDR3 DNA sequence: TGCAGTGCTAGTCACTGGCCCCATCAGGAGCAGTACTTC. Translation: CSASHWPHQEQYF.

The chain recombines TRBV5-6 with TRBJ2-7; D perhaps matches TRBD2 (6 bases). This CDR3 comprises 15 residues. Per germline, CDR1 SGHDT and CDR2 YYEEEE. The V end was cut by 4 bases, the J end by 3 bases, with 17 bases between. CDR3 coding DNA: TGTGCCAGCAGCAGCACCCTTAGCGGAAACTACGAGCAGTACTTC. Translating gives CASSSTLSGNYEQYF.